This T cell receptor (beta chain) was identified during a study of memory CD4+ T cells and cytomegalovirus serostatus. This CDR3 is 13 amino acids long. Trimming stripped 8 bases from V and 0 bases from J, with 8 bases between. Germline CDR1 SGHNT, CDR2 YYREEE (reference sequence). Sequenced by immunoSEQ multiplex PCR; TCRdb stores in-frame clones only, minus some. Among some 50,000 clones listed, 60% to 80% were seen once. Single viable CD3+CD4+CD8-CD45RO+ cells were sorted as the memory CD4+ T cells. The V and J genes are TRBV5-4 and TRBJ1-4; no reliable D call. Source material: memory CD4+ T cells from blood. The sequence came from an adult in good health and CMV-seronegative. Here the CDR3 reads CASKQATNEKLFF. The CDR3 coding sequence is TGTGCCAGTAAGCAAGCAACTAATGAAAAACTGTTTTTT.